Described below is a single T cell receptor (beta chain) sequence and its context. What it binds is not known. CDR3 length: 13 amino acids. Germline V gene lookup returns CDR1 MNHEY and CDR2 SVGAGI. Trimming left V 6 bases short and J 5 bases short, with 11 bases between. This sample was included in a study of Ad26.COV2.S vaccination and SARS-CoV-2 variants. Method: immunoSEQ multiplex PCR; TCRdb's copy keeps in-frame clones and lacks some. The sample contains about 180,000 clones, around 88% of which appear only once. Findings and caveats of the study: Quantification of TCR breadth and depth may have yielded underestimates of total T cell responses. Similar non-spike TCR breadth was seen in vaccine and placebo recipients. While placebo recipients had lower spike-specific TCR breadth, vaccine recipients had more.

This chain connects TRBV6-5 to TRBJ2-1, with a tentative D call TRBD2 (5 bases). This sample comprised peripheral blood, obtained after recovery from COVID-19. This clonotype originated in a human donor who had recovered from COVID-19. The CDR3: CASRWTGNNEQFF. The CDR3 DNA is TGTGCCAGCAGGTGGACTGGAAACAATGAGCAGTTCTTC.